These T cell receptor beta chains were read from a single sample in a study of shared clonotypes between healthy human individuals. The method was immunoSEQ multiplex PCR; TCRdb's version includes in-frame clones alone and lacks a portion of them. Of fewer than 650,000 clones listed, 76% are singletons. The sample comprised PBMCs. These TCRs come from a middle-aged woman in good health. Some clones in this sample may be carry-over from other donors' samples. Both conserved end residues are part of each CDR3. The D gene is left open where the match is weak. Clone size is stated in some rows and not others, as once, few, many or a class when expanded.

V gene	D gene	J gene	clone size	CDR3 DNA	CDR3 protein
TRBV11-2	TRBD1	TRBJ1-2	-	TGTGCCAGCAGCTCCCTCCGTGACAGGGGCTATGGCTACACCTTC	CASSSLRDRGYGYTF
TRBV9	-	TRBJ2-3	-	TGTGCCAGCAGCGGACTCAGGGGCCCATCTCCCGCAGATACGCAGTATTTT	CASSGLRGPSPADTQYF
TRBV10-3	-	TRBJ1-2	-	TGTGCCATTACTCCTGACAGGAATGGTAACTATGGCTACACCTTC	CAITPDRNGNYGYTF
TRBV28	-	TRBJ2-5	once	TGTGCCAGCAGTTTAAGCCTGGGGACCCAGTACTTC	CASSLSLGTQYF
TRBV11-2	TRBD1	TRBJ1-4	-	TGTGCCAGCAGCCAATGGGACAGTTCAAATGAAAAACTGTTTTTT	CASSQWDSSNEKLFF
TRBV27	-	TRBJ2-1	once	TGTGCCAGCAGTTTGGTTTCGCGCTACAATGAGCAGTTCTTC	CASSLVSRYNEQFF
TRBV6-6	TRBD2	TRBJ2-7	-	TGTGCCAGCAGTTACCGTAAGAGCGGGAGTGCCTACGAGCAGTACTTC	CASSYRKSGSAYEQYF
TRBV7-9	-	TRBJ1-5	-	TGTGCCAGCAGCTTAGATCTGGTCACGGCGGGCAATCAGCCCCAGCATTTT	CASSLDLVTAGNQPQHF
TRBV28	-	TRBJ1-6	-	TGTGCCAGCGGGGGTGCGGGTTCACCCCTCCACTTT	CASGGAGSPLHF
TRBV4-1	TRBD2	TRBJ2-1	-	TGCGCCAGCAGCCAAGCAGCGGGGGGGCCTCAGTTCTTC	CASSQAAGGPQFF
TRBV11-3	TRBD2	TRBJ2-3	-	TGTGCCAGCAGCCCTGCGGGACTAGCGAGCCATACGCAGTATTTT	CASSPAGLASHTQYF
TRBV28	-	TRBJ1-2	-	TGTGCCAGCAGTTCAGACGGGAACATCTATGGCTACACCTTC	CASSSDGNIYGYTF
TRBV2	-	TRBJ2-1	few	TGTGCCAGCAGCCGCGCCAGCTCCTACAATGAGCAGTTCTTC	CASSRASSYNEQFF
TRBV15	TRBD2	TRBJ2-1	few	TGTGCCACCAGCAAACCGACTAGCGGGGACTACAATGAGCAGTTCTTC	CATSKPTSGDYNEQFF
TRBV4-2	TRBD2	TRBJ2-1	-	TGTGCCAGCAGCCAAGTGGGGACTAGCGGGAGTGGGCTGGGCAATGAGCAGTTCTTC	CASSQVGTSGSGLGNEQFF
TRBV5-1	-	TRBJ1-1	-	TGCGCCAGCAGCTTGGTAGAGGGGGTGAACACTGAAGCTTTCTTT	CASSLVEGVNTEAFF
TRBV29-1	-	TRBJ2-2	-	TGCAGCGTTGAAGAACGGGCCCAGGTTACCGGGGAGCTGTTTTTT	CSVEERAQVTGELFF
TRBV6-5	TRBD2	TRBJ2-5	-	TGTGCCAGCAGACGACGGCTGGGAGGGGAGACCCAGTACTTC	CASRRRLGGETQYF
TRBV5-4	TRBD2	TRBJ2-3	-	TGTGCCAGCAGCCCCCAGAGCGGGAGTACTAGCACAGATACGCAGTATTTT	CASSPQSGSTSTDTQYF
TRBV28	-	TRBJ2-5	-	TGTGCCAGCAGTCCCCGCGCGCAAGAGACCCAGTACTTC	CASSPRAQETQYF
TRBV11-3	TRBD1	TRBJ2-5	-	TGTGCCAGCAGCTTGGGTCAGGGGGCTTGGGAGACCCAGTACTTC	CASSLGQGAWETQYF
TRBV7-9	TRBD1	TRBJ2-7	-	TGTGCCAGCAGCTACACAGGGGGCAACTACGAGCAGTACTTC	CASSYTGGNYEQYF
TRBV7-2	TRBD1	TRBJ1-2	few	TGTGCCAGCAGCCCCCGGACAGGGAATGGCTACACCTTC	CASSPRTGNGYTF
TRBV5-4	TRBD2	TRBJ2-7	-	TGTGCCAGCAGCTTGGACGGCGGGGGGAACTACGAGCAGTACTTC	CASSLDGGGNYEQYF